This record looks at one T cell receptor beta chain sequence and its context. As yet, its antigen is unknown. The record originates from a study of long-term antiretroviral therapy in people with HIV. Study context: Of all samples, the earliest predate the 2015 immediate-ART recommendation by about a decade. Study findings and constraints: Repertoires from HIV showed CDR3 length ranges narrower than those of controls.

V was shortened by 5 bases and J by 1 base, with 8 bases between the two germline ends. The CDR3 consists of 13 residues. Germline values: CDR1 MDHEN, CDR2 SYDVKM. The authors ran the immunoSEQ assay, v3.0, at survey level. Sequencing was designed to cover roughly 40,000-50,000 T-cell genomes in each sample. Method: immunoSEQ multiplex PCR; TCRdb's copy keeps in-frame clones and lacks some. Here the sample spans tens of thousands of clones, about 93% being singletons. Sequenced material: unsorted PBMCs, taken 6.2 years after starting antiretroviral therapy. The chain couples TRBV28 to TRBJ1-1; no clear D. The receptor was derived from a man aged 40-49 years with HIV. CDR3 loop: CASSVAANTEAFF. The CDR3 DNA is TGTGCCAGCAGTGTTGCCGCGAACACTGAAGCTTTCTTT.